This T cell receptor (beta chain) was captured by sequencing in a study of T cell responses to AZD1222 COVID-19 vaccine. Study findings and constraints: Unmutated variant regions are reportedly targeted by nearly half of spike-specific TCRs. Researchers took repertoire samples only after the peak T cell response had come.

The CDR3 length is 16 residues. The ends were cut back, 3 bases at V and 5 bases at J, with 19 bases in the middle. Germline CDR1 and CDR2: MGHRA and YSYEKL. Sequencing was performed with immunoSEQ multiplex PCR; in TCRdb, only in-frame clones are kept and a portion is missing. The sample has more than 150,000 clones; 80% to 90% are singletons. Of note for this clone: The antigen is unknown.

The chain recombines TRBV4-1 with TRBJ1-2; D may be TRBD1 (5 bases). Sequenced material: peripheral blood, taken on day 0 of AZD1222 vaccination. This clonotype originated in an adult in good health. CDR3: CASSQLLRQLGYGYTF. The CDR3 nucleotides read TGCGCCAGCAGCCAGCTTCTCCGACAGTTAGGATATGGCTACACCTTC.